This T cell receptor (beta chain) was recorded in a study of T cell repertoires in ileal Crohn's disease. The wider study: At postoperative colonoscopy, neoterminal ileum biopsies were taken as M6.

Generated by immunoSEQ multiplex PCR, the TCRdb table keeps only in-frame clones and is missing some. This repertoire shows approximately 7,200 clones, around 70% found once; its top ten account for roughly 10%. This clone came up a few times. The time point here: neoterminal ileum biopsy at postoperative endoscopy, about 6 months after surgery. This clonotype originated in an adult with Crohn's disease. What was sequenced was ileal tissue.

The CDR3 loop is CASSTGLARGYTF. The CDR3 nucleotides read TGTGCCAGCAGTACAGGGTTGGCGCGGGGCTACACCTTC. The chain employs TRBV2 and TRBJ1-2; a possible D gene is TRBD1 (6 bases). V was shortened by 5 bases and J by 8 bases, with 15 bases between the two germline ends. The CDR3 length is 13 residues. Per germline, CDR1 SNHLY and CDR2 FYNNEI.